Following are 27 T cell receptor beta chains from one sample sequenced in a study of cytomegalovirus exposure and HLA in healthy donors. Libraries were prepared by immunoSEQ multiplex PCR; TCRdb keeps only in-frame clonotypes and omits some of them. The data hold 65,000 to 80,000 clones, with about 93% observed a single time. The material sequenced was PBMCs. Source of these receptors: a woman younger than 30 in good health and CMV-seropositive.

The chain carries TRBV27 and TRBJ2-5; 11 bases match TRBD1. With V trimmed by 0 bases and J by 4 bases, 4 bases remained unmatched. Germline lookup yields CDR1 MNHEY and CDR2 SMNVEV (reference sequence). The CDR3 loop spans 16 amino acids. The CDR3: CASSLSTGTGGETQYF. The CDR3 region has the DNA TGTGCCAGCAGTTTATCCACCGGGACAGGGGGAGAGACCCAGTACTTC.

This clone was seen just once. The chain combines TRBV30 with TRBJ2-7, with D maybe TRBD2 (6 bases). CDR1 is GTSNPN and CDR2 is SVGIG in the germline V gene (reference sequence). V shed 0 bases and J shed 3 bases, with 12 bases lying between them. This CDR3 is built from 14 residues. The CDR3 sequence: CAWSVGPGDYEQYF. The CDR3 bases are TGTGCCTGGAGTGTAGGACCGGGGGACTACGAGCAGTACTTC. Full variable domain (missing parts from reference TRBV30 and TRBJ2-7): SQTIHQWPATLVQPVGSPLSLECTVEGTSNPNLYWYRQAAGRGLQLLFYSVGIGQISSEVPQNLSASRPQDRQFILSSKKLLLSDSGFYLCAWSVGPGDYEQYFGPGTRLTVT.

The CDR3 DNA sequence: TGTGCCAGCAGCGCCGGGACAGGGGGATACGAGCAGTACTTC. The encoded protein is CASSAGTGGYEQYF. The V and J genes are TRBV6-1 and TRBJ2-7; the match to TRBD1 covers 11 bases. The CDR3 totals 14 residues. Trimming cost V 6 bases and J 4 bases; bases outside gene matches: 5. Germline lookup yields CDR1 MNHNS and CDR2 SASEGT.

The genes are TRBV19 and TRBJ2-7; D uncertain. This CDR3 has 14 residues. CDR1 LNHDA and CDR2 SQIVND come from the germline V gene (reference sequence). V lost 4 bases, J lost 3 bases, and 13 bases lay in between. The CDR3 sequence: CASSKTGGDYEQYF. DNA for the CDR3: TGTGCCAGTAGTAAGACCGGCGGCGACTACGAGCAGTACTTC.

The V call is TRBV5-4, the J call TRBJ2-1; 8 bases are a match to TRBD1. This CDR3 region has 15 residues. V was clipped by 9 bases and J by 6 bases; unmatched bases: 14. Germline V gene lookup returns CDR1 SGHNT and CDR2 YYREEE (reference sequence). CDR3 in DNA: TGTGCCACCGCGACAGGGGCGGATGGGTCCAATGAGCAGTTCTTC. This sequence encodes CATATGADGSNEQFF.

The genes are TRBV15 and TRBJ2-3; 8 nucleotides line up with TRBD2. After removal of 3 bases from V and 1 base from J, the junction contained 3 bases not matched to a gene. CDR3 size: 15 residues. CDR1 and CDR2 (germline): LNHNV, YYDKDF (reference sequence). The CDR3 DNA is TGTGCCACCAGCAGTTCGCGGGGGGGCACAGATACGCAGTATTTT. It yields the protein CATSSSRGGTDTQYF.

In DNA, the CDR3 is TGCGCCAGCAGCCGACTGATAAGGGGGACTGAAGCTTTCTTT. Protein: CASSRLIRGTEAFF. The genes are TRBV5-1 and TRBJ1-1, with TRBD1 as a possible D gene (6 bases). V was pared by 4 bases and J by 5 bases, with 15 bases between. Per germline, CDR1 SGHRS and CDR2 YFSETQ. The CDR3 is made up of 14 amino acids.

The chain couples TRBV7-3 to TRBJ2-3, with 7 positions matching TRBD2. The CDR3 totals 16 residues. CDR1 is SGHTA and CDR2 is FQGTGA in the germline V gene. J was trimmed by 2 bases and V by 5 bases; bases with no gene match: 10. The CDR3 region has the DNA TGTGCCAGCAGCCCACTCCCAGCGGGAAACACAGATACGCAGTATTTT. This gives the protein CASSPLPAGNTDTQYF.

The chain joins TRBV2 to TRBJ1-1; D remains unclear. The CDR3 extends over 11 amino acids. Germline V gene sequence: CDR1 SNHLY, CDR2 FYNNEI. V lost 6 bases, J lost 6 bases, and 8 bases lay in between. CDR3 region: CASRESPEAFF. The CDR3 coding sequence is TGTGCCAGCAGGGAGTCACCTGAAGCTTTCTTT.

The rearrangement uses TRBV7-2 and TRBJ1-1; D not certain. The CDR3 contains 14 residues. The V and J ends lost 2 bases and 4 bases respectively, with 11 bases between them. From germline, CDR1 is SGHTA and CDR2 FQGNSA. The DNA of the CDR3 is TGTGCCAGCAGCTTACGGGGTTTTGCCACTGAAGCTTTCTTT. Its protein is CASSLRGFATEAFF.

The V call is TRBV2, the J call TRBJ2-7; 9 bases are shared with TRBD2. The germline gives CDR1 SNHLY, CDR2 FYNNEI. CDR3 length equals 15 residues. V shed 1 base, J shed 5 bases, and the junction held 6 bases outside the gene matches. As DNA, the CDR3 is TGTGCCAGCAGTGAAGAGATAGCGGGAGAGGACGAGCAGTACTTC. As protein: CASSEEIAGEDEQYF.

The genes are TRBV29-1 and TRBJ2-1; 8 nucleotides agree with TRBD2. CDR1 is SQVTM and CDR2 is ANQGSEA in the germline V gene. CDR3 length: 13 amino acids. In DNA, the CDR3 is TGCGGAACGGGAGGGAGCTCCTACAATGAGCAGTTCTTC. Protein: CGTGGSSYNEQFF.

The CDR3 loop reads CASSEGGQGNTEAFF. The CDR3 coding sequence is TGTGCCAGCAGTGAAGGGGGACAGGGGAACACTGAAGCTTTCTTT. The chain carries TRBV2 and TRBJ1-1; 9 bases agree with TRBD1. This CDR3 spans 15 amino acids. V was clipped by 1 base and J by 1 base; unmatched bases: 1. Germline loops: CDR1 SNHLY, CDR2 FYNNEI.

V and J are TRBV4-3 and TRBJ2-3; a weak D match, TRBD2 (6 bases). Trimming stripped 5 bases from V and 3 bases from J, with 18 bases between. Germline V gene lookup returns CDR1 LGHNA and CDR2 YSLEER. CDR3 length equals 16 residues. The CDR3 here is CASSETTEGSTDTQYF. In nucleotides, the CDR3 is TGCGCCAGCAGCGAAACAACGGAGGGTAGTACAGATACGCAGTATTTT.

A few counts support this clone. V gene TRBV19 combines with J gene TRBJ2-2, with 7 positions matching TRBD2. After removal of 5 bases from V and 7 bases from J, the junction contained 13 bases not matched to a gene. CDR1 and CDR2 (germline): LNHDA, SQIVND (reference sequence). The length of the CDR3 is 16 residues. In DNA form, the CDR3 reads TGTGCCAGTAGTTCTCGACGGGGTTCGGGAGGCGGGGAGCTGTTTTTT. Its translation is CASSSRRGSGGGELFF.

This clone was recorded only once. This chain uses TRBV5-1 with TRBJ2-1; 12 bases fit TRBD2. Germline CDR1 is SGHRS and CDR2 is YFSETQ. The length of the CDR3 is 15 residues. J lost 3 bases, V lost 4 bases, and 2 bases had no gene match. The chain's CDR3 is CASSGLAGNYNEQFF. In DNA, the CDR3 is TGCGCCAGCAGCGGACTAGCGGGAAACTACAATGAGCAGTTCTTC. The full variable domain, with the rest looked up from reference TRBV5-1 and TRBJ2-1, is KAGVTQTPRYLIKTRGQQVTLSCSPISGHRSVSWYQQTPGQGLQFLFEYFSETQRNKGNFPGRFSGRQFSNSRSEMNVSTLELGDSALYLCASSGLAGNYNEQFFGPGTRLTVL.

The rearrangement joins TRBV9 to TRBJ2-7, with 9 bases lining up with TRBD1. The J segment lost 5 bases and the V segment lost 4 bases, leaving 7 bases of the junction unmatched. The germline CDR1 and CDR2 sequences are SGDLS and YYNGEE. The CDR3 loop spans 14 amino acids. CDR3 in amino acids: CASSPRTGADEQYF. CDR3 coding DNA: TGTGCCAGCAGCCCTCGGACAGGGGCGGACGAGCAGTACTTC.

The V gene is TRBV7-9, the J gene TRBJ2-7; D is unresolved. The CDR3 is 16 residues long. The germline CDR1 and CDR2 sequences are SEHNR and FQNEAQ (reference sequence). The germline V and J ends were trimmed by 6 bases and 2 bases, with 20 bases remaining between them. CDR3 coding DNA: TGTGCCAGCAGTCGTACCCCACCAAGCGCGGCCTACGAGCAGTACTTC. The encoded protein is CASSRTPPSAAYEQYF. The full variable domain, in which reference TRBV7-9 and TRBJ2-7 provide the parts outside the CDR3, is DTGVSQNPRHKITKRGQNVTFRCDPISEHNRLYWYRQTLGQGPEFLTYFQNEAQLEKSRLLSDRFSAERPKGSFSTLEIQRTEQGDSAMYLCASSRTPPSAAYEQYFGPGTRLTVT.

The rearrangement uses TRBV19 and TRBJ2-7, with 7 positions matching TRBD1. There are 15 residues in the CDR3. Looked up from germline, CDR1 is LNHDA and CDR2 is SQIVND (reference sequence). V lost 5 bases to trimming and J lost 8 bases; unmatched junction nucleotides: 15. The CDR3 sequence: CASSPPSGTVVQQYF. CDR3 coding DNA: TGTGCCAGTAGTCCTCCATCCGGGACAGTCGTTCAGCAGTACTTC.

CDR3 coding DNA: TGCGCCAGCAGCCCCGGACAGGGGCTGAACACTGAAGCTTTCTTT. Amino acid sequence: CASSPGQGLNTEAFF. The chain is built from TRBV5-1 and TRBJ1-1; 9 nucleotides line up with TRBD1. V lost 4 bases and J lost 0; bases outside the gene matches: 4. Germline lookup yields CDR1 SGHRS and CDR2 YFSETQ. The CDR3 extends over 15 amino acids.

The chain combines TRBV19 with TRBJ1-1; 9 bases are a match to TRBD1. Losses at the gene ends were 6 bases for V and 10 bases for J; bases not matched to a gene: 15. Germline lookup yields CDR1 LNHDA and CDR2 SQIVND (reference sequence). CDR3 size: 15 residues. CDR3 sequence (DNA): TGTGCCAGTAGAGACCAGGGGGGACAGGGATGGGGAGCTTTCTTT. Residues: CASRDQGGQGWGAFF.

The gene calls are TRBV6-6 and TRBJ2-7, with D perhaps TRBD1 (5 bases). Trimming took 5 bases from V and 4 from J, leaving 12 bases between them. This CDR3 is built from 13 residues. CDR1 is MNHNY and CDR2 is SVGAGI in the germline V gene (reference sequence). Here the CDR3 DNA reads TGTGCCAGCAGTACATACGACAGATACGAGCAGTACTTC. This sequence encodes CASSTYDRYEQYF.

The chain employs TRBV28 and TRBJ1-2, with D uncertain. The CDR3 contains 14 residues. With 2 bases removed from V and 11 bases from J, the gap between germline ends came to 18 bases. Germline V CDR1 and CDR2: MDHEN, SYDVKM. The chain's CDR3 is CASSLGQVGSWYTF. DNA of the CDR3: TGTGCCAGCAGTTTAGGCCAGGTCGGGAGTTGGTACACCTTC.

This clone was seen only once. V usage is TRBV6-1 and J usage is TRBJ1-1; D might be TRBD1 (5 bases). CDR3 length: 11 residues. The germline V gene encodes CDR1 MNHNS and CDR2 SASEGT. The V and J ends lost 5 bases and 7 bases respectively, with 8 bases between them. The CDR3: CASSQGSEAFF. The CDR3 bases are TGTGCCAGCAGTCAGGGTAGTGAAGCTTTCTTT.

This rearrangement joins TRBV27 to TRBJ1-4, with TRBD1 matching 10 bases. Trimming removed 5 bases from V and 6 bases from J; junction bases left unmatched: 6. CDR1 is MNHEY and CDR2 is SMNVEV in the germline V gene (reference sequence). CDR3 length: 15 amino acids. CDR3 bases: TGTGCCAGCAGTCGCCCGGGACAGGGGCATGAAAAACTGTTTTTT. Its protein product is CASSRPGQGHEKLFF.

This chain connects TRBV2 to TRBJ2-7; possibly TRBD1 for D (6 bases). The CDR3 sequence is 14 residues long. V was pared by 6 bases and J by 2 bases, with 14 bases between. Germline V gene data show CDR1 as SNHLY and CDR2 as FYNNEI. The CDR3 coding sequence is TGTGCCAGCAGCAAAAGGACAGACGCCTACGAGCAGTACTTC. Translation: CASSKRTDAYEQYF.

The V gene is TRBV7-8, the J gene TRBJ1-2, with no clear D. Germline assignment: CDR1 SGHVS and CDR2 FQNEAQ. V lost 5 bases, J lost 7 bases, and 23 bases lay in between. The CDR3 runs to 16 residues. The CDR3 DNA follows: TGTGCCAGCAGCCCCCACCGGGTAGGAGGCTCTTTTGGCTACACCTTC. Translation gives CASSPHRVGGSFGYTF. Filled out from reference TRBV7-8 and TRBJ1-2, the complete variable domain reads GAGVSQSPRYKVAKRGQDVALRCDPISGHVSLFWYQQALGQGPEFLTYFQNEAQLDKSGLPSDRFFAERPEGSVSTLKIQRTQQEDSAVYLCASSPHRVGGSFGYTFGSGTRLTVV.